This TCR beta chain was identified during a study of CD8 T cells in ankylosing spondylitis. The study's findings and limits: Clones that were linked to disease were CD8+ and were relatively rare in peripheral blood. A TCR beta motif made of about 8 highly homologous variants seemed typical of ankylosing spondylitis blood. Earlier studies detected some motif variants in reactive arthritis synovial fluid and blood. As reported, disease-linked clones showed significant enrichment in matched ankylosing spondylitis synovial fluid.

TCRdb reprocessed the 5' RACE reads via MiXCR and lists one record per CDR3 protein. The sample carries roughly 220,000 distinct CDR3 sequences, around 16% recorded once. V was cut by 2 bases and J by 3 bases, with 11 bases left in between. The CDR3 extends over 14 amino acids. In germline, CDR1 is GTSNPN, CDR2 SVGIG (reference sequence). This clonotype showed up just a few times. Its antigen is currently unknown. V and J are TRBV30 and TRBJ2-1; no clear D. Sequencing was performed on blood, either unsorted or a sorted T cell fraction (not recorded which). This receptor was taken from a male donor with ankylosing spondylitis. The DNA of the CDR3 is TGTGCCTGGAGTCTGGGCGGAAGCTACAATGAGCAGTTCTTC. This encodes CAWSLGGSYNEQFF.